This T cell receptor beta chain comes out of a study of blood T cell repertoires in COVID-19. The table came from immunoSEQ multiplex PCR; TCRdb's copy has only in-frame clones and leaves some out. Counted here are around 140,000 clones, 70% to 90% occurring once; the ten biggest clones make up nearly 3.5%. This CDR3 region has 16 residues. V gave up 4 bases and J gave up 1 base; unmatched junction bases: 3. Germline CDR1 is LGHDT and CDR2 is YNNKEL (reference sequence). This clone was detected only a few times. J is TRBJ2-3 and V is TRBV3-1 (or the pseudogene TRBV3-2); TRBD1 matches 12 bases. Sequenced material: PBMCs or T cells enriched from blood (not recorded which). The clonotype originates from a woman in her 50s with acute COVID-19. In DNA, the CDR3 is TGTGCCAGCAGCCGGGGACAGGGGGCAGGCACAGATACGCAGTATTTT. It encodes CASSRGQGAGTDTQYF.